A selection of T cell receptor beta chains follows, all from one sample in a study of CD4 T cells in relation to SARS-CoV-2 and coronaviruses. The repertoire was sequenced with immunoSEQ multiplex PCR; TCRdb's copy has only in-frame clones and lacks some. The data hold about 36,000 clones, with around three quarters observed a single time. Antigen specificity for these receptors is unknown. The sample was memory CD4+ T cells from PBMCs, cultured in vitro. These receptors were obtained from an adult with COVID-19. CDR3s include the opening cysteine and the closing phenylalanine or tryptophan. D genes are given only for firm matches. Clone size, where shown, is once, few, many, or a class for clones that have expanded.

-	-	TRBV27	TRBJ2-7	TGTGCCAGCAGTTTATCTTACGCTACCTACGAGCAGTACTTC	CASSLSYATYEQYF
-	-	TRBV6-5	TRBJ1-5	TGTGCCAGTACTTCATCGGGGAACAATCAGCCCCAGCATTTT	CASTSSGNNQPQHF
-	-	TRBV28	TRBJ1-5	TGTGCCAGCAGGGCGACGACCGGCAATCAGCCCCAGCATTTT	CASRATTGNQPQHF
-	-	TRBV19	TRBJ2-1	TGTGCCAGTAGTATCAAACAATTCTCCTACAATGAGCAGTTCTTC	CASSIKQFSYNEQFF
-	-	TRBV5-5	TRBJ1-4	TGTGCCAGCAGCTTAGGGGTACTTAATGAAAAACTGTTTTTT	CASSLGVLNEKLFF
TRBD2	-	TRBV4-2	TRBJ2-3	TGTGCCAGCAGACGAAGCGGGAATGAGGTCACAGATACGCAGTATTTT	CASRRSGNEVTDTQYF
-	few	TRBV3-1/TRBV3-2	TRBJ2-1	TGTGCCAGCAGCCGGACCGAAGGGCTGGGTGAGCAGTTCTTC	CASSRTEGLGEQFF
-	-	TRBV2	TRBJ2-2	TGTGCCAGCAGTGGTGGAGGGCGTACAGGGGACACCGGGGAGCTGTTTTTT	CASSGGGRTGDTGELFF
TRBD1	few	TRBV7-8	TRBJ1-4	TGTGCCAGCAGCTCAACAGGGGTGCATGAAAAACTGTTTTTT	CASSSTGVHEKLFF
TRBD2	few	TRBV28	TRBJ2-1	TGTGCCAGCAGGACGACACTAGCGGACTCCTACAATGAGCAGTTCTTC	CASRTTLADSYNEQFF
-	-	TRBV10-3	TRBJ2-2	TGTGCCATCGGTGTGACGATAGCGGTTAACACCGGGGAGCTGTTTTTT	CAIGVTIAVNTGELFF
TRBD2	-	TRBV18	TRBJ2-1	TGTGCCAGCTCACCTCAACGGGCGGGAGGTGAGCAGTTCTTC	CASSPQRAGGEQFF
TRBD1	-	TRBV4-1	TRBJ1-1	TGCGCCAGCAGCACGCCTTCAGGGGGCCGCCTTGAAGCTTTCTTT	CASSTPSGGRLEAFF
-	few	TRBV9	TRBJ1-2	TGTGCCAGCAGCGATCACAGTTTAGCAAACTATGGCTACACCTTC	CASSDHSLANYGYTF
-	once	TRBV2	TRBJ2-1	TGTGCCAGCAATGGGCAAGGGGGTTACAATGAGCAGTTCTTC	CASNGQGGYNEQFF
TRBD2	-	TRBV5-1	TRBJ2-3	TGCGCCAGCAGCTTTACTAGCGGGAGAATTTGGACAGATACGCAGTATTTT	CASSFTSGRIWTDTQYF
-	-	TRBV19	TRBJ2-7	TGTGCCAGTACATTTAACAGGGACTACGAGCAGTACTTC	CASTFNRDYEQYF
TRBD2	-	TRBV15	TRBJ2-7	TGTGCCACCAGCAGACGTCCGAGAGATGGGGGGGGCTACGAGCAGTACTTC	CATSRRPRDGGGYEQYF
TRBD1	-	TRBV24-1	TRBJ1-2	TGTGCCACCAGTGATTTGTTGCCGGGACAGGGGTTTCGCTACACCTTC	CATSDLLPGQGFRYTF
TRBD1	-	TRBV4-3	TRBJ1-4	TGCGCCAGCAGCACCGGGACAGCCAATGAAAAACTGTTTTTT	CASSTGTANEKLFF
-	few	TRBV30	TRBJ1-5	TGTGCCTGGAGTGGGCAGCGCAATCAGCCCCAGCATTTT	CAWSGQRNQPQHF
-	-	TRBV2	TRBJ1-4	TGTGCCAGCAGTTTCATGGGAACTAATGAAAAACTGTTTTTT	CASSFMGTNEKLFF
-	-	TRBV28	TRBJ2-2	TGTGCCAGCGTCCGGGGGAACACCGGGGAGCTGTTTTTT	CASVRGNTGELFF
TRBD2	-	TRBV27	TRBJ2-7	TGTGCCAGCAGTTTTCTAGCGGGAGGGTCCTACGAGCAGTACTTC	CASSFLAGGSYEQYF
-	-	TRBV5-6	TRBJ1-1	TGTGCCAGCAGCTCGACAGAGCACACTGAAGCTTTCTTT	CASSSTEHTEAFF
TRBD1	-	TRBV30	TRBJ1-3	TGTGCCTGGAACCCCGGGACAGGGGTGAGCGGAAACACCATATATTTT	CAWNPGTGVSGNTIYF